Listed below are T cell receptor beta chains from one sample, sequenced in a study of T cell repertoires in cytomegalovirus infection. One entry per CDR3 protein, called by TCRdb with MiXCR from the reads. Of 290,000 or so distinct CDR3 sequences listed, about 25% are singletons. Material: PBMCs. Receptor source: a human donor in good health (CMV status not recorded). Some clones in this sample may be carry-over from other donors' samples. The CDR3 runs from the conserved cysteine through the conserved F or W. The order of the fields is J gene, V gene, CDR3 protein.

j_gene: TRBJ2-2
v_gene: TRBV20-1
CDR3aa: CSAGGWGRDTGELFF

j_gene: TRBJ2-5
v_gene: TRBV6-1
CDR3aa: CASGNSAQYF

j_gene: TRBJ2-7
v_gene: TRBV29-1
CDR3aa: CSVVGTENSYEQYF

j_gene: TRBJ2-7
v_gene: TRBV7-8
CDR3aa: CASSLRTRSYEQYF

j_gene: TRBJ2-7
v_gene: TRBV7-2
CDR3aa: CASSLVVAEDEQYF

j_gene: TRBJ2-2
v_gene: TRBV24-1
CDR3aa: CATSDYRQGATGELFF

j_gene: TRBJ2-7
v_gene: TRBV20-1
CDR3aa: CSATGGNYEQYF

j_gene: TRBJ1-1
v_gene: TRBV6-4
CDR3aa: CASSDGQDAEAFF

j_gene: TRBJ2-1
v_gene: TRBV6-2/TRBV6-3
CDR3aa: CASSYGQGATYNEQFF

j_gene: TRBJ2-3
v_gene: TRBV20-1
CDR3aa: CSFGGGIDTQYF

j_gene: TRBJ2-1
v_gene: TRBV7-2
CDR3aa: CASSSGTSVEQFF

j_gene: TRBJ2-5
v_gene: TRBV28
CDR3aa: CASSRTRRQETQYF

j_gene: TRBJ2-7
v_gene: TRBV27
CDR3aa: CASSSPVAGVTYEQYF

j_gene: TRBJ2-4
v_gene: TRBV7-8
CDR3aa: CASSLGGPNIQYF

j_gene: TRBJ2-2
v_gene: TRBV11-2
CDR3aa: CASSPFKQGADGELFF

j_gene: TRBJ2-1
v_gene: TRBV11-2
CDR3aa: CASSPVGLAPNEQFF

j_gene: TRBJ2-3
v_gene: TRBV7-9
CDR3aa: CASSPGTSDTDTQYF

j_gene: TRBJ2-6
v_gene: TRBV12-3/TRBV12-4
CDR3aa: CATLIILPGANVLTF

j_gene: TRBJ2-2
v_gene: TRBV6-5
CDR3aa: CASSALGGASTGELFF

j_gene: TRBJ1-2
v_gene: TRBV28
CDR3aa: CASSSGAGNYGYTF

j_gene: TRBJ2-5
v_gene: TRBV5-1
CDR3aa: CASSLFGTSIQETQYF

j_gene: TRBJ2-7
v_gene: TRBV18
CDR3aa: CASSPDSIDGQYF

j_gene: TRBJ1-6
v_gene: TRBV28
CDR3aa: CASSFDWEGSYNSPLHF

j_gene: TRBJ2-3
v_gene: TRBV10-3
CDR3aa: CAISQGGDTQYF

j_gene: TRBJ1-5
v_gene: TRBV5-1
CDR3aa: CASSLSGTNQPQHF

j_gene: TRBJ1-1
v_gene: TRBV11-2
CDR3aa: CASSLEPTGGKEAFF

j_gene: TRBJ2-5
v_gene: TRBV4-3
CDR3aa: CASSQVGTGYGPKTQYF

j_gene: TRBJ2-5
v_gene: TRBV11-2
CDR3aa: CASSSDPRGAETQYF

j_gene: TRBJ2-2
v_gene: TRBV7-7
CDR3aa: CASSPGTPNTGELFF

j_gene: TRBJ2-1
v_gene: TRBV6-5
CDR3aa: CASSRLQRAQQEGNEQFF

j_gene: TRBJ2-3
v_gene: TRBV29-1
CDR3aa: CSVGSTDTQYF

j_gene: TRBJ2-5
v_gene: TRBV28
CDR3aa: CATTPPDQETQYF

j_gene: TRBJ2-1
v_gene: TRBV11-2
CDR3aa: CASSLAGAANEQFF

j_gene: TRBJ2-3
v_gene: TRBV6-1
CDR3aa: CASRIAGASTDTQYF

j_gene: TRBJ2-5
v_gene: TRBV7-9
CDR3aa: CASSHTRGETQYF

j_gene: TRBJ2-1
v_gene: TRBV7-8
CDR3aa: CASRNRIRGRNEQFF

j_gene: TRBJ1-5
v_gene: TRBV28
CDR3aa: CAIRGRRNQPQHF

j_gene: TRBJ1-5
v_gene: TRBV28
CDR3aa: CASSLLWVGNQPQHF

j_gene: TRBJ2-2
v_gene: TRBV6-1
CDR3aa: CASRSAGTGELFF

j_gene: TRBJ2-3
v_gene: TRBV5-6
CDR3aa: CASSRVPRGTQYF

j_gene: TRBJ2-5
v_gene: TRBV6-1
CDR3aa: CASSTTLAGGLKETQYF

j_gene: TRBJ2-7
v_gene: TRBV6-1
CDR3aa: CASSFVGGYEQYF

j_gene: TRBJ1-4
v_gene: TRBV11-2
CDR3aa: CASSPLGTATNEKLFF

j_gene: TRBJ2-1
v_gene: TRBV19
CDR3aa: CASKSGGRLFF

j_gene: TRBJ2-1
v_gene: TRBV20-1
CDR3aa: CSARGTLAGGQREQFF

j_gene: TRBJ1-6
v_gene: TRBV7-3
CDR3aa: CASSVTENSPLHF

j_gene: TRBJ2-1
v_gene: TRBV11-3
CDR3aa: CASTQGGGASYNEQFF